The T cell receptor (beta chain) under discussion was sequenced for a study of blood T cell repertoires in COVID-19. For the study at large: Italy, Spain and the United States were the sources of the convalescent and acute COVID-19 samples.

The germline gives CDR1 SGHRS, CDR2 YFSETQ. The V end lost 4 bases, the J end lost 5 bases, and 12 bases lay between the germline ends. The length of the CDR3 is 13 residues. In the original workflow: Estimated nucleated cell counts came from reference gene primer amplification. The table came from immunoSEQ multiplex PCR; TCRdb's copy has only in-frame clones and leaves some out. V, J and clone size were drawn from that table, and D and trimming were deduced from the DNA. The repertoire holds 210,000 or so clones, with almost 85% as singletons. This chain links TRBV5-1 with TRBJ1-1; maybe TRBD1 (5 bases). The sequence was collected from a man aged 50 to 60 with COVID-19, enrolled during active disease. Sequencing was carried out using peripheral blood. The CDR3 coding sequence is TGCGCCAGCAGCCACCAGGGAGGGACTGAAGCTTTCTTT. This encodes CASSHQGGTEAFF.